The source of this TCR beta chain is a study of CD8 T cells in Susac syndrome. This clonotype was counted a single time. The authors reverse transcribed about 0.5 to 1 ug RNA with random hexamers. TCRdb independently ran MiXCR on the immunoSEQ multiplex PCR reads; one entry per CDR3 protein. The table lists about 180,000 distinct CDR3 sequences, 95% of them singletons. Specimen: CD8+ T cells from PBMCs. The clonotype comes from a human donor with multiple sclerosis.

The CDR3 loop is CASSPGTGAGLYEQYF. The CDR3 DNA reads TGTGCCAGCAGTCCTGGGACAGGCGCAGGACTCTACGAGCAGTACTTC. This chain joins TRBV27 and TRBJ2-7, with TRBD1 matching over 8 bases. V shed 5 bases, J shed 3 bases, and the junction held 12 bases outside the gene matches. The CDR3 is 16 residues long. CDR1 MNHEY and CDR2 SMNVEV come from the germline V gene (reference sequence).